This T cell receptor (beta chain) derives from a study of technical replicates of blood from a few donors. The method was immunoSEQ multiplex PCR; TCRdb's version includes in-frame clones alone and lacks a portion of them. Here the sample spans 98,000 or so clones, around 96% being singletons. CDR3 length: 14 amino acids. Germline V gene sequence: CDR1 SNHLY, CDR2 FYNNEI. Trimming removed 10 bases from V and 4 bases from J; junction bases left unmatched: 12. The chain links TRBV2 to TRBJ2-5; the match to TRBD1 covers 7 bases. This sequence originates from a human donor in good health. Sequences were obtained from T cells isolated from PBMCs. The CDR3 protein is CATPEGAVGETQYF. CDR3 coding DNA: TGTGCCACCCCCGAGGGGGCAGTCGGAGAGACCCAGTACTTC. Looking up the rest from reference TRBV2 and TRBJ2-5 gives the full variable domain: EPEVTQTPSHQVTQMGQEVILRCVPISNHLYFYWYRQILGQKVEFLVSFYNNEISEKSEIFDDQFSVERPDGSNFTLKIRSTKLEDSAMYFCATPEGAVGETQYFGPGTRLLVL.